The sequence of this T cell receptor beta chain was determined in a study of T cell repertoires in cytomegalovirus infection. Across the study: Indications of both CMV infection and matching HLA type were provided by public TCR beta signatures.

Broader study findings: Summed frequency of public TCR beta families distinguished CMV carriers with the relevant HLA. CMV-specific TCR beta clonotypes restricted by HLA-C were the ones dominating the ex vivo response.

Details on this clonotype: Its antigen is still unknown.

Germline trimming cut 6 bases from V and 2 bases from J; bases unmatched to any gene: 6. The CDR3 extends over 13 amino acids. Germline values: CDR1 DFQATT, CDR2 SNEGSKA (reference sequence). TCRdb re-analysed the reads in MiXCR, keeping a single row per CDR3 protein. The repertoire holds 200,000 to 300,000 distinct CDR3 sequences, with roughly an eighth as singletons. The material sequenced was PBMCs. The gene calls are TRBV20-1 and TRBJ2-7; 8 bases are shared with TRBD1. The sequence came from a human donor in good health (CMV status not recorded). Some clones in this sample may be carry-over from other donors' samples. CDR3 bases: TGCAGTGCCATCACAGGGGGGACCTACGAGCAGTACTTC. Protein product: CSAITGGTYEQYF.